Sequencing of this TCR beta chain was carried out in a study of T cells after yellow fever vaccination. Study outcomes and limitations: Abundant contaminating clonotypes from the bulk population could appear in FACS-sorted repertoires.

With regard to this clonotype: The antigen is unknown.

The study made its TCR cDNA through 5'RACE template switching. That step introduced a universal primer site along with UMIs. Using its own MiXCR run on the 5' RACE reads, TCRdb lists one record per CDR3 protein. In the table there are over 150,000 distinct CDR3 sequences, roughly 6.2% of which are singletons. The sequenced sample was CD4+ T cells sorted from PBMCs, obtained on the day of the first yellow fever vaccination. The source is a man in his late teens or twenties who received the YFV17D yellow fever vaccine.

The CDR3 DNA reads TGTGCCAGCATCCCCGCAGGTGAGGATGGCTACACCTTC. Translating gives CASIPAGEDGYTF. The rearrangement links TRBV28 to TRBJ1-2; D not certain. CDR3 length: 13 amino acids. V lost 7 bases and J 6 bases, leaving 15 bases between the germline ends. Germline V lookup: CDR1 MDHEN, CDR2 SYDVKM.